This section outlines one TCR beta chain sequence together with its context. This sample was taken from a study of Ad26.COV2.S vaccination and SARS-CoV-2 variants. Treatment specified: approximately 18 received Ad26.COV2.S at low or high dose, single or two shots; about 5 received placebo; per-sample allocation not given. Sampling was performed 63 days after the first vaccine or placebo injection. Its platform was an Ad26 vector, and its expressed antigen was Wuhan-strain SARS-CoV-2 spike. Germline CDR1 reads SGHTA; CDR2 reads FQGNSA. This CDR3 has 16 amino acids. Trimming left V 1 base short and J 6 bases short, with 17 bases between. Profiled with immunoSEQ multiplex PCR; TCRdb holds only in-frame clones, not every one. The sample contains around 320,000 clones, around 84% of which appear only once.

The receptor comes from a person between 18 and 59 years old who received the Ad26.COV2.S COVID-19 vaccine or a placebo. The genes are TRBV7-2 and TRBJ2-3, with D perhaps matching TRBD1 (7 bases). Sample: peripheral blood, taken in a trial of Ad26.COV2.S vaccine versus placebo. This CDR3 reads CASSLVQRRGVDTQYF. The CDR3 bases are TGTGCCAGCAGCTTAGTGCAACGCAGGGGGGTGGATACGCAGTATTTT.